The 19 T cell receptor beta chains below come from one sample, sequenced in a study of blood T cell repertoires in COVID-19. The table came from immunoSEQ multiplex PCR; TCRdb's copy has only in-frame clones and leaves some out. This sample has 250,000 to 350,000 clones, with 86% found just once. The sequenced material came from peripheral blood. The receptors were gathered from a woman aged 30 to 39 with active or convalescent COVID-19.

This chain uses TRBV18 with TRBJ2-5; 7 nucleotides align to TRBD1. Trimming took 6 bases from V and 0 from J; bases not matched to a gene: 7. The CDR3 covers 15 residues. Germline V gene lookup returns CDR1 KGHSH and CDR2 LQKENI. CDR3: CASSHSGQDQETQYF. CDR3 DNA sequence: TGTGCCAGCTCGCACTCAGGACAGGACCAAGAGACCCAGTACTTC.

The chain recombines TRBV10-3 with TRBJ2-1; 9 nucleotides match TRBD1. Unmatched junction bases numbered 3, after V lost 6 bases and J lost 3 bases. The CDR3 extends over 14 amino acids. Per germline, CDR1 ENHRY and CDR2 SYGVKD. The CDR3 region has the DNA TGTGCCATCAGCGGACAGGGGAGCTACAATGAGCAGTTCTTC. Its protein is CAISGQGSYNEQFF.

The rearrangement joins TRBV19 to TRBJ2-1; 7 nucleotides match TRBD1. Trimming cost V 3 bases and J 1 base; bases outside gene matches: 3. CDR1 and CDR2 (germline): LNHDA, SQIVND (reference sequence). The CDR3 is 15 amino acids. The CDR3 is CASSMKGQSYNEQFF. CDR3 nucleotides: TGTGCCAGTAGTATGAAGGGACAGTCCTACAATGAGCAGTTCTTC.

A single count supports this clone. This sequence joins TRBV18 and TRBJ1-2, with D perhaps TRBD1 (6 bases). Germline CDR1 is KGHSH and CDR2 is LQKENI. Trimming removed 5 bases at V and 1 base at J, with 17 bases between. CDR3 length equals 16 residues. This chain's CDR3 is CASSTKGQYYNYGYTF. CDR3 nucleotides: TGTGCCAGCTCAACGAAAGGACAGTACTATAACTATGGCTACACCTTC.

The chain employs TRBV3-1 (or the pseudogene TRBV3-2) and TRBJ2-3; 10 nucleotides align to TRBD2. V gave up 6 bases and J gave up 1 base; unmatched junction bases: 4. The V gene's germline CDR1 is LGHDT and CDR2 YNNKEL (reference sequence). CDR3 length equals 15 residues. This CDR3 is CASRQGLARTDTQYF. CDR3 bases: TGTGCCAGCAGACAGGGACTAGCGCGCACAGATACGCAGTATTTT.

The J gene is TRBJ1-3, the V gene TRBV13; a possible D gene is TRBD1 (6 bases). The CDR3 runs to 14 residues. Trimming removed 4 bases from V and 4 bases from J, with 11 bases in between. Per the germline V gene, CDR1 is PRHDT and CDR2 is FYEKMQ (reference sequence). The CDR3: CASSYGRGGNTIYF. In nucleotides, the CDR3 is TGTGCCAGCAGCTACGGCAGGGGAGGAAACACCATATATTTT. Based on the CDR3 plus reference TRBV13 and TRBJ1-3, the full variable domain is AAGVIQSPRHLIKEKRETATLKCYPIPRHDTVYWYQQGPGQDPQFLISFYEKMQSDKGSIPDRFSAQQFSDYHSELNMSSLELGDSALYFCASSYGRGGNTIYFGEGSWLTVV.

V and J are TRBV2 and TRBJ2-1; 7 bases are shared with TRBD2. After removal of 8 bases from V and 6 bases from J, the junction contained 4 bases not matched to a gene. The germline CDR1 and CDR2 sequences are SNHLY and FYNNEI. The CDR3 length is 12 residues. CDR3 DNA sequence: TGTGCCAGCGATACGGGGGGCAATGAGCAGTTCTTC. It yields the protein CASDTGGNEQFF. Supplemented by reference TRBV2 and TRBJ2-1, the full variable domain reads EPEVTQTPSHQVTQMGQEVILRCVPISNHLYFYWYRQILGQKVEFLVSFYNNEISEKSEIFDDQFSVERPDGSNFTLKIRSTKLEDSAMYFCASDTGGNEQFFGPGTRLTVL.

This clone was recorded once. This chain uses TRBV30 with TRBJ2-1; 7 positions agree with TRBD1. Losses at the gene ends were 4 bases for V and 4 bases for J; bases not matched to a gene: 4. CDR1 and CDR2 from the germline V gene are GTSNPN and SVGIG (reference sequence). The CDR3 has 13 amino acids. The CDR3, as DNA: TGTGCCTGGAACAGGGGCCCATACAATGAGCAGTTCTTC. It encodes CAWNRGPYNEQFF.

The chain uses TRBV19 and TRBJ2-5; 7 positions agree with TRBD2. The trim removed 6 bases at V and 7 bases at J, leaving 5 bases unmatched. Germline V lookup: CDR1 LNHDA, CDR2 SQIVND (reference sequence). CDR3 length: 12 residues. The CDR3 region is CASRLPGGTQYF. CDR3 nucleotides: TGTGCCAGTAGATTACCGGGGGGGACCCAGTACTTC.

V gene TRBV28 combines with J gene TRBJ1-2; TRBD1 matches 7 bases. In germline, CDR1 is MDHEN, CDR2 SYDVKM. V dropped 9 bases and J dropped 3; count of bases not matched to a gene: 7. CDR3 size: 13 residues. CDR3 residues: CASHRDRDYGYTF. DNA of the CDR3: TGTGCCAGTCACCGGGACAGAGACTATGGCTACACCTTC.

This chain uses TRBV7-2 with TRBJ1-1; D remains unclear. From germline, CDR1 is SGHTA and CDR2 FQGNSA. There are 15 residues in the CDR3. V was clipped by 4 bases and J by 2 bases, with 14 bases between them. CDR3 nucleotides: TGTGCCAGCAGCTCCTCCCTGGGGAGTAACACTGAAGCTTTCTTT. Its translation: CASSSSLGSNTEAFF. The full variable domain, with the rest looked up from reference TRBV7-2 and TRBJ1-1, is GAGVSQSPSNKVTEKGKDVELRCDPISGHTALYWYRQSLGQGLEFLIYFQGNSAPDKSGLPSDRFSAERTGGSVSTLTIQRTQQEDSAVYLCASSSSLGSNTEAFFGQGTRLTVV.

The genes are TRBV27 and TRBJ2-7; possible D gene TRBD1, 6 bases. The CDR3 is 13 residues long. Germline CDR1 reads MNHEY; CDR2 reads SMNVEV (reference sequence). The ends were cut back, 8 bases at V and 0 bases at J, with 11 bases in the middle. CDR3 sequence (DNA): TGTGCCAGCGGACGGGACAACTCCTACGAGCAGTACTTC. Translation: CASGRDNSYEQYF.

The chain recombines TRBV18 with TRBJ1-3; 7 nucleotides match TRBD1. Germline CDR1 reads KGHSH; CDR2 reads LQKENI. The V segment lost 5 bases and the J segment 0 bases; nucleotides outside the gene matches: 7. The CDR3 extends over 16 amino acids. The CDR3: CASSTTGVYSGNTIYF. As DNA, the CDR3 is TGTGCCAGCTCAACCACAGGGGTTTACTCTGGAAACACCATATATTTT. The variable domain in full, with the rest retrieved from reference TRBV18 and TRBJ1-3, is NAGVMQNPRHLVRRRGQEARLRCSPMKGHSHVYWYRQLPEEGLKFMVYLQKENIIDESGMPKERFSAEFPKEGPSILRIQQVVRGDSAAYFCASSTTGVYSGNTIYFGEGSWLTVV.

This chain joins TRBV6-5 and TRBJ1-6; 7 bases fit TRBD1. With 4 bases clipped from V and 8 bases from J, the junction kept 8 bases outside the gene matches. CDR1 and CDR2 (germline): MNHEY, SVGAGI. The CDR3 has 15 amino acids. The CDR3 loop reads CASSSDRARDSPLHF. The CDR3 DNA is TGTGCCAGCAGTTCCGACAGGGCTCGCGATTCACCCCTCCACTTT.

V usage is TRBV9 and J usage is TRBJ1-2; 9 bases fit TRBD1. Losses at the gene ends were 0 bases for V and 3 bases for J; bases not matched to a gene: 9. CDR1 is SGDLS, CDR2 YYNGEE, per germline. The CDR3 sequence is 17 residues long. Written as DNA, the CDR3 is TGTGCCAGCAGCGTAGATCCCGGCACAGGGGGCGACTATGGCTACACCTTC. It codes for CASSVDPGTGGDYGYTF.

V and J are TRBV6-2 or TRBV6-3 and TRBJ2-7; 8 nucleotides match TRBD2. The CDR3 totals 15 residues. J was trimmed by 1 base and V by 7 bases; bases with no gene match: 9. Germline loops: CDR1 MNHEY, CDR2 SVGEGT. This CDR3 reads CASTPRAGVSYEQYF. In DNA form, the CDR3 reads TGTGCCAGCACCCCTAGAGCGGGGGTATCCTACGAGCAGTACTTC.

This chain joins TRBV4-3 and TRBJ1-2; 12 nucleotides match TRBD1. Germline V lookup: CDR1 LGHNA, CDR2 YSLEER. The trim removed 3 bases at V and 6 bases at J, leaving 5 bases unmatched. The CDR3 runs 15 residues. This CDR3 is CASSQLGTGGNGYTF. In DNA form, the CDR3 reads TGCGCCAGCAGCCAGCTAGGGACAGGGGGCAATGGCTACACCTTC.

DNA of the CDR3: TGTGCCAGCAGCCCCCGCACGGTACTAGCGGGTGATAACTACGAGCAGTACTTC. Protein sequence: CASSPRTVLAGDNYEQYF. This rearrangement joins TRBV13 to TRBJ2-7, with 9 bases lining up with TRBD2. The CDR3 runs 18 residues. CDR1 and CDR2 (germline): PRHDT, FYEKMQ (reference sequence). J was trimmed by 3 bases and V by 5 bases; bases with no gene match: 17.

The chain couples TRBV4-1 to TRBJ1-1; D is possibly TRBD1 (5 bases). This CDR3 has 15 residues. V gave up 4 bases and J gave up 0 bases, with 12 bases separating them. Germline lookup yields CDR1 MGHRA and CDR2 YSYEKL. The CDR3 is CASSPESTVNTEAFF. The CDR3 DNA is TGCGCCAGCAGCCCGGAGTCGACAGTGAACACTGAAGCTTTCTTT.